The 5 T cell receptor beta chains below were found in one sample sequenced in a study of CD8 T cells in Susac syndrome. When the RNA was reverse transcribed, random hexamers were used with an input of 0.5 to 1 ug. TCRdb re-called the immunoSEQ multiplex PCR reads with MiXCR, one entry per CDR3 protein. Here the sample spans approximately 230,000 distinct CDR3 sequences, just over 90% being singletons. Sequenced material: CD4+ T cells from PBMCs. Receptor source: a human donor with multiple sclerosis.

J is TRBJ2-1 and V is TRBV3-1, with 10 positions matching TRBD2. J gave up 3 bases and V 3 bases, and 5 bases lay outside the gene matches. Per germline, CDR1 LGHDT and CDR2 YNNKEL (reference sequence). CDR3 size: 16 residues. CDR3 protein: CASSHPTSGVYNEQFF. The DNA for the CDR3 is TGTGCCAGCAGCCACCCCACTAGCGGGGTCTACAATGAGCAGTTCTTC.

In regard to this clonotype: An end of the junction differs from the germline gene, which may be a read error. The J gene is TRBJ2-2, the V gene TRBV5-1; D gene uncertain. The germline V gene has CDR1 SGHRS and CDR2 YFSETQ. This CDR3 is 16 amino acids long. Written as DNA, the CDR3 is TGCGCCAGCATCTTGATTCGCGGAACTCGGAACGGGGAGCTGTTTTTT. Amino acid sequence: CASILIRGTRNGELFF.

The CDR3, as DNA: TGTGCCAGCAGTCCCGGGACTTATCAGTACTTC. Translating it yields CASSPGTYQYF. V and J are TRBV12-3 or TRBV12-4 and TRBJ2-4; the D gene is possibly TRBD2 (6 bases). Trimming shortened V by 5 bases and J by 12 bases, and 11 bases separated the two germline ends. CDR3 length: 11 residues.

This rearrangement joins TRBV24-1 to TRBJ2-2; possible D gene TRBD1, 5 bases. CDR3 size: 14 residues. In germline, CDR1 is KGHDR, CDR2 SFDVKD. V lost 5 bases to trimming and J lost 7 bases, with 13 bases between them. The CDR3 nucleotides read TGTGCCACCAGTGCTTCAGGGTGGTACGGGGAGCTGTTTTTT. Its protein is CATSASGWYGELFF.

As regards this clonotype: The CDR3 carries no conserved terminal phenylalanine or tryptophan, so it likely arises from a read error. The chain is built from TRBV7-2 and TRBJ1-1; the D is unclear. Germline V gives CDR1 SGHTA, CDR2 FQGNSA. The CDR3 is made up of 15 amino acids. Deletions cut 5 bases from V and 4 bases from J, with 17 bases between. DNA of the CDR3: TGTGCCAGCAGCCCTCTGCGAAGGGCTGTCACTGAAGCTTTCCTT. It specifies CASSPLRRAVTEAFL.